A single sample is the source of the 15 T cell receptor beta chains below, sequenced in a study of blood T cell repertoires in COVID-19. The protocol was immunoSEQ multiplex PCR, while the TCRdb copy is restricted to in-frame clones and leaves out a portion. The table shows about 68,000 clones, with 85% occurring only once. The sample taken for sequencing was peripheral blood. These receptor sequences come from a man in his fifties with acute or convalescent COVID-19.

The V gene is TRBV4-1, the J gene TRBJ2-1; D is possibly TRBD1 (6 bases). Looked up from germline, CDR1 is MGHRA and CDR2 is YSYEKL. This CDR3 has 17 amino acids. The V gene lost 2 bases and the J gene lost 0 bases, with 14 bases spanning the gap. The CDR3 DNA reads TGCGCCAGCAGCCAACTGACAGGCTCCCGCTCCTACAATGAGCAGTTCTTC. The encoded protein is CASSQLTGSRSYNEQFF.

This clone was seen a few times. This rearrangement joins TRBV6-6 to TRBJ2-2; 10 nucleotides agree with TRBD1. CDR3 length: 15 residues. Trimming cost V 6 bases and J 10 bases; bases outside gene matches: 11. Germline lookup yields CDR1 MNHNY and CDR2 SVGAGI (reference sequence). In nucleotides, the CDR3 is TGTGCCAGCAGCACACCAGACAGGGGGCTAGAGGAGCTGTTTTTT. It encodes CASSTPDRGLEELFF.

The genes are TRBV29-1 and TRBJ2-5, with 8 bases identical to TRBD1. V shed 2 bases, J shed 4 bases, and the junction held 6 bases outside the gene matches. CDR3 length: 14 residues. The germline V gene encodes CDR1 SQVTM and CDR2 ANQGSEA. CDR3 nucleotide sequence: TGCAGCGTTGAACACAGGACAGGGCCAGAGACCCAGTACTTC. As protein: CSVEHRTGPETQYF. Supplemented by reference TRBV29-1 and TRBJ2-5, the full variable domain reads SAVISQKPSRDICQRGTSLTIQCQVDSQVTMMFWYRQQPGQSLTLIATANQGSEATYESGFVIDKFPISRPNLTFSTLTVSNMSPEDSSIYLCSVEHRTGPETQYFGPGTRLLVL.

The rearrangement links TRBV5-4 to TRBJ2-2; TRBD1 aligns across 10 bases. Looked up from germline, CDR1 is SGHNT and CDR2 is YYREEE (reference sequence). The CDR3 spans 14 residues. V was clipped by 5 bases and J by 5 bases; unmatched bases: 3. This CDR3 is CASSQDRGTGELFF. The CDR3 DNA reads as TGTGCCAGCAGTCAGGACAGGGGGACCGGGGAGCTGTTTTTT.

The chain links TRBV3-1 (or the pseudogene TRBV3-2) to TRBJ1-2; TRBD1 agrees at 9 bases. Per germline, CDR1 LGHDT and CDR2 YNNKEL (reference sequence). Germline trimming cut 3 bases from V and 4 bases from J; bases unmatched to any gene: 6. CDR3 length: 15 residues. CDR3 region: CASSQGTGTTYGYTF. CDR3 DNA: TGTGCCAGCAGCCAGGGGACAGGGACGACCTATGGCTACACCTTC.

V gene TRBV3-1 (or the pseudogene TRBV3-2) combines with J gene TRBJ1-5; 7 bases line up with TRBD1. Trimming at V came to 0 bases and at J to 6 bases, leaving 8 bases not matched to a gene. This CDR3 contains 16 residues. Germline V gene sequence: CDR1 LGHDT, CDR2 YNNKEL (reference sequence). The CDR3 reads CASSQDAAGGIQPQHF. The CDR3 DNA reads TGTGCCAGCAGCCAAGACGCGGCAGGGGGAATTCAGCCCCAGCATTTT.

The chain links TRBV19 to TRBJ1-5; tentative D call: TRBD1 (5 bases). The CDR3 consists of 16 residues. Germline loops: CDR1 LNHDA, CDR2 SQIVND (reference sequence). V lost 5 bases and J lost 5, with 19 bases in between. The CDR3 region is CASSPRQGEADQPQHF. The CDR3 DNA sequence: TGTGCCAGTAGTCCCCGACAAGGGGAGGCGGATCAGCCCCAGCATTTT.

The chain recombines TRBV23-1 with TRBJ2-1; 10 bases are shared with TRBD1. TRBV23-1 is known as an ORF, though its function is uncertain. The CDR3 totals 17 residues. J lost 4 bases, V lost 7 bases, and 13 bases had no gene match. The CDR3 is CASTTNKDRGDYNEQFF. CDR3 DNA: TGCGCCAGCACAACGAACAAGGACAGGGGGGATTACAATGAGCAGTTCTTC.

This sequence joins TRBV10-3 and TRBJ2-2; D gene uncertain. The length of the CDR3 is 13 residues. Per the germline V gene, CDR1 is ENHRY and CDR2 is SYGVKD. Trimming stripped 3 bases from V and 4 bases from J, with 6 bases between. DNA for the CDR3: TGTGCCATCAGTGAAGAGGCCACCGGGGAGCTGTTTTTT. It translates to CAISEEATGELFF.

This CDR3 is CASSEGQALDTGELFF. CDR3 DNA: TGTGCCAGCAGTGAAGGACAGGCCCTAGACACCGGGGAGCTGTTTTTT. The genes are TRBV6-1 and TRBJ2-2; possibly TRBD1 for D (6 bases). V lost 1 base to trimming and J lost 3 bases, with 12 bases between them. Germline V gene sequence: CDR1 MNHNS, CDR2 SASEGT. The CDR3 totals 16 residues.

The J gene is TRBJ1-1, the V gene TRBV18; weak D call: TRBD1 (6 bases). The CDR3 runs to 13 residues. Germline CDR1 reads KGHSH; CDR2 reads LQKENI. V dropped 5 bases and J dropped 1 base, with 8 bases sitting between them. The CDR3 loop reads CASSGQKNTEAFF. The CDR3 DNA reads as TGTGCCAGCTCAGGACAGAAGAACACTGAAGCTTTCTTT.

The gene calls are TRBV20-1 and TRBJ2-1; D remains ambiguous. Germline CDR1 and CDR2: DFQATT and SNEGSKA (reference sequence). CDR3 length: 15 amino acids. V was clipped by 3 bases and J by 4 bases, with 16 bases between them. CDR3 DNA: TGCAGTGCTAGTCCCGGAGTAAACTATTACAATGAGCAGTTCTTC. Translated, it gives CSASPGVNYYNEQFF.

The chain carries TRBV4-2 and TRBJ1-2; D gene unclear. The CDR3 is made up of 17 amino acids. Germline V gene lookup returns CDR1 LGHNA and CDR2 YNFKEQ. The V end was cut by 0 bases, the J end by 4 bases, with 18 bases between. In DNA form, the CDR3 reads TGTGCCAGCAGCCAAGACTCCGGTGGCCTTTCGGGCTATGGCTACACCTTC. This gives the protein CASSQDSGGLSGYGYTF.

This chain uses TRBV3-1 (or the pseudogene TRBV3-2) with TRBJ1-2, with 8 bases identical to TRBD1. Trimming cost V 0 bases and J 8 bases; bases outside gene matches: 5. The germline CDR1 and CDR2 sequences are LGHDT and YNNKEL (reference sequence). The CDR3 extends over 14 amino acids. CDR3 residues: CASSQEDREYGYTF. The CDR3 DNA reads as TGTGCCAGCAGCCAAGAGGACAGGGAATACGGCTACACCTTC.

This CDR3 reads CASSYLAGSTTGELFF. The CDR3 DNA sequence: TGTGCCAGCAGTTACTTAGCGGGGTCGACCACCGGGGAGCTGTTTTTT. The chain combines TRBV6-5 with TRBJ2-2, with 8 bases that match TRBD2. After removal of 1 base from V and 4 bases from J, the junction contained 5 bases not matched to a gene. CDR3 length: 16 amino acids. In germline, CDR1 is MNHEY, CDR2 SVGAGI.